Each of the 5 T cell receptor beta chains below was sequenced from the same sample in a study of T cell responses to AZD1222 COVID-19 vaccine. Clones were read by immunoSEQ multiplex PCR, and TCRdb kept only the in-frame ones, dropping some. The sample shows roughly 70,000 clones, roughly 87% of them seen only once. Specimen: peripheral blood, collected 28 days after the second AZD1222 dose. The receptors stem from an adult who received the AZD1222 COVID-19 vaccine.

J is TRBJ1-2 and V is TRBV18, with a possible D match to TRBD1 (5 bases). Looked up from germline, CDR1 is KGHSH and CDR2 is LQKENI. V lost 2 bases and J lost 6, with 16 bases in between. The CDR3 sequence is 15 residues long. CDR3 amino acids: CASSPNSEEGNGYTF. CDR3 coding DNA: TGTGCCAGCTCACCAAACTCAGAAGAGGGGAATGGCTACACCTTC.

The chain's CDR3 is CASSSGGLDGYTF. The DNA of the CDR3 is TGCGCCAGCAGCTCAGGGGGCCTCGATGGCTACACCTTC. This chain connects TRBV5-1 to TRBJ1-2; TRBD1 agrees at 8 bases. This CDR3 has 13 residues. J lost 6 bases, V lost 3 bases, and 4 bases had no gene match. CDR1 is SGHRS and CDR2 is YFSETQ in the germline V gene.

This chain uses TRBV10-3 with TRBJ2-7; no clear D gene. V was pared by 3 bases and J by 2 bases, with 2 bases between. The germline CDR1 and CDR2 sequences are ENHRY and SYGVKD. This CDR3 comprises 11 residues. The CDR3, as DNA: TGTGCCATCAGTGAAACCTACGAGCAGTACTTC. It yields the protein CAISETYEQYF.

The chain employs TRBV7-9 and TRBJ1-1, with D uncertain. Per the germline V gene, CDR1 is SEHNR and CDR2 is FQNEAQ (reference sequence). Trimming cost V 7 bases and J 4 bases, with 22 bases left between them. The CDR3 contains 16 residues. The CDR3 here is CASNPGPYVGGTEAFF. In DNA form, the CDR3 reads TGTGCCAGCAATCCGGGCCCATACGTCGGTGGCACTGAAGCTTTCTTT.

This chain connects TRBV12-3 or TRBV12-4 to TRBJ1-4; 7 nucleotides match TRBD1. V lost 5 bases to trimming and J lost 8 bases; unmatched junction nucleotides: 2. The length of the CDR3 is 12 residues. The CDR3 reads CASSLTGEKLFF. CDR3 coding DNA: TGTGCCAGCAGTCTGACAGGGGAAAAACTGTTTTTT.